Listed below are T cell receptor beta chains from one sample, sequenced in a study of T cell clones after liver transplantation. Profiling relied on immunoSEQ multiplex PCR, and the TCRdb table lists in-frame clones only, not all of them. The data contain fewer than 65,000 clones, roughly 71% of them singletons. Sequenced material: CD4+ T cells from blood, taken at the 22-month timepoint. The receptors come from a human patient who received a liver transplant. Some T cells may trace back to the graft donor. The CDR3 runs from the conserved cysteine through the conserved F or W. A D gene is named only where the DNA matches it firmly. Size values are once, few and many counts, or a class for expanded clones, and some rows have none.

v_call: TRBV7-8
d_call: -
clone_size: -
j_call: TRBJ1-2
cdr3_nt: TGTGCCAGCAGCTTAGGACAAAGCCTTATAGATGGCTACACCTTC
cdr3_aa: CASSLGQSLIDGYTF

v_call: TRBV19
d_call: -
clone_size: -
j_call: TRBJ2-1
cdr3_nt: TGTGCCAGTAGTATGTGGGGGAGCTCCTACAATGAGCAGTTCTTC
cdr3_aa: CASSMWGSSYNEQFF

v_call: TRBV19
d_call: -
clone_size: few
j_call: TRBJ1-2
cdr3_nt: TGTGCCAGTAGTTCTTTGCAGGCACCCTATGGCTACACCTTC
cdr3_aa: CASSSLQAPYGYTF

v_call: TRBV6-5
d_call: -
clone_size: -
j_call: TRBJ2-7
cdr3_nt: TGTGCCAGCAGTTACTCGACTGGGGATCGGCAGTACTTC
cdr3_aa: CASSYSTGDRQYF

v_call: TRBV9
d_call: -
clone_size: -
j_call: TRBJ1-6
cdr3_nt: TGTGCCAGCACCAAGGACCTGGATAATTCACCCCTCCACTTT
cdr3_aa: CASTKDLDNSPLHF

v_call: TRBV10-1
d_call: -
clone_size: -
j_call: TRBJ1-6
cdr3_nt: TGCGCCAGCAGTGAGTCGAGGTCGTCGGGGGTTTCACCCCTCCACTTT
cdr3_aa: CASSESRSSGVSPLHF

v_call: TRBV18
d_call: -
clone_size: -
j_call: TRBJ1-1
cdr3_nt: TGTGCCAGCTCTCGGACGCTTTGGGATTCTGAAGCTTTCTTT
cdr3_aa: CASSRTLWDSEAFF

v_call: TRBV4-1
d_call: -
clone_size: few
j_call: TRBJ1-3
cdr3_nt: TGCGCCAGCAGCCAAGTGGGTTCACGCACCATATATTTT
cdr3_aa: CASSQVGSRTIYF

v_call: TRBV5-1
d_call: -
clone_size: -
j_call: TRBJ2-7
cdr3_nt: TGCGCCAGCAGCTTGGGGTCGGGTAGATACGAGCAGTACTTC
cdr3_aa: CASSLGSGRYEQYF

v_call: TRBV9
d_call: TRBD1
clone_size: -
j_call: TRBJ2-1
cdr3_nt: TGTGCCAGCAGCGTAGTTAGGACAGGGGCTGAGCAGTTCTTC
cdr3_aa: CASSVVRTGAEQFF

v_call: TRBV6-1
d_call: TRBD1
clone_size: -
j_call: TRBJ1-2
cdr3_nt: TGTGCCAGCAGGGACAGGGAAAGGGATGGCTACACCTTC
cdr3_aa: CASRDRERDGYTF

v_call: TRBV6-1
d_call: -
clone_size: few
j_call: TRBJ1-2
cdr3_nt: TGTGCCAGCAGTTCTAACTATGGCTACACCTTC
cdr3_aa: CASSSNYGYTF

v_call: TRBV7-8
d_call: TRBD1
clone_size: -
j_call: TRBJ2-1
cdr3_nt: TGTGCCAGCAGCCCGGACAGGATGAAAAGAGATGAGCAGTTCTTC
cdr3_aa: CASSPDRMKRDEQFF

v_call: TRBV2
d_call: -
clone_size: -
j_call: TRBJ2-3
cdr3_nt: TGTGCCAGCAGCAACACTGGGACGGGCTGGAAGACGCAGTATTTT
cdr3_aa: CASSNTGTGWKTQYF

v_call: TRBV7-9
d_call: -
clone_size: few
j_call: TRBJ2-2
cdr3_nt: TGTGCCAGCAGCCCTAGGGGACGTTTGAACACCGGGGAGCTGTTTTTT
cdr3_aa: CASSPRGRLNTGELFF

v_call: TRBV7-9
d_call: TRBD1
clone_size: -
j_call: TRBJ2-5
cdr3_nt: TGTGCCAGCAGCTTCGTAAGGGGGCGAGAAGAGACCCAGTACTTC
cdr3_aa: CASSFVRGREETQYF

v_call: TRBV15
d_call: -
clone_size: -
j_call: TRBJ1-5
cdr3_nt: TGTGCCACCAGCGCCTCCAGCGGGGGGCTTACTCAGCCCCAGCATTTT
cdr3_aa: CATSASSGGLTQPQHF

v_call: TRBV6-1
d_call: -
clone_size: once
j_call: TRBJ1-2
cdr3_nt: TGTGCCAGCAGTGAGCGGGACTATGGCTACACCTTC
cdr3_aa: CASSERDYGYTF

v_call: TRBV6-5
d_call: -
clone_size: -
j_call: TRBJ1-2
cdr3_nt: TGTGCCAGCAGTGGAACGGGCCTCTACACCTTC
cdr3_aa: CASSGTGLYTF

v_call: TRBV12-5
d_call: -
clone_size: few
j_call: TRBJ1-1
cdr3_nt: TGTGCTAGTGGTTTGGGTTTTTGGGGGACTGAAGCTTTCTTT
cdr3_aa: CASGLGFWGTEAFF

v_call: TRBV2
d_call: -
clone_size: -
j_call: TRBJ2-3
cdr3_nt: TGTGCCAGCAGTGAACGGGTTGTCACAGATACGCAGTATTTT
cdr3_aa: CASSERVVTDTQYF

v_call: TRBV5-1
d_call: -
clone_size: -
j_call: TRBJ2-3
cdr3_nt: TGCGCCAGCAGCTTACGGAGGACAGATACGCAGTATTTT
cdr3_aa: CASSLRRTDTQYF

v_call: TRBV27
d_call: -
clone_size: few
j_call: TRBJ2-2
cdr3_nt: TGTGCCAGCAGTTTATTCCTCAGCACCGGGGAGCTGTTTTTT
cdr3_aa: CASSLFLSTGELFF

v_call: TRBV29-1
d_call: TRBD1
clone_size: -
j_call: TRBJ1-2
cdr3_nt: TGCAGCGTTGAAGATCTTACTGACAGGGGGCATTATGGCTACACCTTC
cdr3_aa: CSVEDLTDRGHYGYTF

v_call: TRBV20-1
d_call: -
clone_size: -
j_call: TRBJ2-7
cdr3_nt: TGCAGTGCTAGGGGCCCCTACGAGCAGTACTTC
cdr3_aa: CSARGPYEQYF

v_call: TRBV18
d_call: -
clone_size: -
j_call: TRBJ1-4
cdr3_nt: TGTGCCAGCTCACCCGTTGATGAAAAACTGTTTTTT
cdr3_aa: CASSPVDEKLFF

v_call: TRBV28
d_call: TRBD1
clone_size: -
j_call: TRBJ1-2
cdr3_nt: TGTGCCAGCATACGACAGGGGCCCGCCTATGGCTACACCTTC
cdr3_aa: CASIRQGPAYGYTF

v_call: TRBV7-3
d_call: -
clone_size: once
j_call: TRBJ1-1
cdr3_nt: TGTGCCAGCAGCTTATGGCAGGCAACTGAAGCTTTCTTT
cdr3_aa: CASSLWQATEAFF

v_call: TRBV11-2
d_call: -
clone_size: -
j_call: TRBJ2-5
cdr3_nt: TGTGCCAGCAGCCTCCGCCCGACTGGCACCGGCCAAGAGACCCAGTACTTC
cdr3_aa: CASSLRPTGTGQETQYF